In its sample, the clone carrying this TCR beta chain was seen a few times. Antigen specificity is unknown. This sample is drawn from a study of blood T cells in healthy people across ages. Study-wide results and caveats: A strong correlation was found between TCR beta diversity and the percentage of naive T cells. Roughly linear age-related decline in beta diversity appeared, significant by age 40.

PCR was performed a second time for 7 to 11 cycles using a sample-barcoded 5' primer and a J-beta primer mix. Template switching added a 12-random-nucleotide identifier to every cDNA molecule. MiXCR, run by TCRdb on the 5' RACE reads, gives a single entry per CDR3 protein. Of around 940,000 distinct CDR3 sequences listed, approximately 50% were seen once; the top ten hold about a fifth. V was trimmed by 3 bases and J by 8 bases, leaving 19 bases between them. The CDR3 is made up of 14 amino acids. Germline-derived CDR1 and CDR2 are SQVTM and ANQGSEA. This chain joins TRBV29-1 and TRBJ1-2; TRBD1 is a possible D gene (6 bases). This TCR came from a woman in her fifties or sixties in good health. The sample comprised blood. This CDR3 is CSVDVRGPYGGYTF. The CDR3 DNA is TGCAGCGTTGATGTCAGGGGACCCTATGGAGGCTACACCTTC.